Listed below are T cell receptor beta chains from one sample, sequenced in a study of T-cell memory formation after mild COVID-19. One entry per CDR3 protein results from TCRdb running MiXCR on the 5' RACE reads. The sample records roughly 370,000 distinct CDR3 sequences, roughly 15% being singletons. The material sequenced was PBMCs or a T cell subset sorted from them (not recorded which). The receptors come from a man between 18 and 29 years old who had mild COVID-19 (a few samples of this study predate the infection). Cell type and time point are not known. CDR3s include the opening cysteine and the closing phenylalanine or tryptophan. D genes are given only for firm matches. Clone size is given for some rows only: seen once, a few or many times, or a class if the clone is expanded.

TRBJ2-3 TRBD2 TRBV4-2 . TGTGCCAGCAGCCAAGATCCCTCCGGACTAGCGGGGGGCACAGATACGCAGTATTTT CASSQDPSGLAGGTDTQYF
TRBJ2-3 . TRBV28 few TGTGCCAGCAGTTTCGGAGGGGGGGTTAGCACAGATACGCAGTATTTT CASSFGGGVSTDTQYF
TRBJ1-4 TRBD1 TRBV4-1 few TGCGCCAGCAGCCCGCGACAGGGCCTTAGTAATGAAAAACTGTTTTTT CASSPRQGLSNEKLFF
TRBJ2-7 . TRBV6-6 few TGTGCCAGCACCCAAGGGTCCTACGAGCAGTACTTC CASTQGSYEQYF
TRBJ1-1 . TRBV2 . TGTGCCAGCAGTGACTTGGGACGTCAGAACACTGAAGCTTTCTTT CASSDLGRQNTEAFF
TRBJ2-5 . TRBV5-1 . TGCGCCAGCGCCAGGGAACGAGAGACCCAGTACTTC CASARERETQYF
TRBJ1-2 TRBD1 TRBV20-1 once TGCAGTGCTAGACCGACAGGGCGGGCCTATGGCTACACCTTC CSARPTGRAYGYTF
TRBJ2-1 . TRBV7-9 . TGTGCCAGCAGCTTCCGGGAAAATGAGCAGTTCTTC CASSFRENEQFF
TRBJ2-5 . TRBV7-9 . TGTGCCAGCAGCTTAGGTCGGGGGACGGAACAAGAGACCCAGTACTTC CASSLGRGTEQETQYF
TRBJ1-6 TRBD1 TRBV20-1 few TGCAGTGCTACCCAGGGGGCCGGTAATAGTTCACCCCTCCACTTT CSATQGAGNSSPLHF
TRBJ2-2 TRBD1 TRBV7-9 few TGTGCCAGCAGCTTATCCGGGACAGGGGGCTCCGGGGAGCTGTTTTTT CASSLSGTGGSGELFF
TRBJ2-1 TRBD2 TRBV10-2 . TGCGCCAGCAGCCTCCCGGGGGGGTTCTACAATGAGCAGTTCTTC CASSLPGGFYNEQFF
TRBJ1-5 . TRBV12-3/TRBV12-4 . TGTGCCAGCAGTCTCAGGAGGGGGGTTGAGCCCCAGCATTTT CASSLRRGVEPQHF
TRBJ1-2 . TRBV28 . TGTGCCAGCAGGGTTAAGTTTGTCTCTAACTATGGCTACACCTTC CASRVKFVSNYGYTF
TRBJ1-2 . TRBV29-1 few TGCAGCGTTGTTAGCTCTAACTATGGCTACACCTTC CSVVSSNYGYTF
TRBJ1-3 TRBD1 TRBV28 once TGTGCCAGCGGAACCGGGACAGTCACTGGAAACACCATATATTTT CASGTGTVTGNTIYF
TRBJ1-1 . TRBV28 . TGTGCCAGCCCCCCGGGGGGAAAACGGAACACTGAAGCTTTCTTT CASPPGGKRNTEAFF
TRBJ2-3 . TRBV5-6 few TGTGCCAGCAGCTGGGACCAACGGAGGGTAGATACGCAGTATTTT CASSWDQRRVDTQYF
TRBJ1-3 . TRBV6-6 . TGTGCCAGCACTGAACAGTTCTCTGGAAACACCATATATTTT CASTEQFSGNTIYF
TRBJ2-2 TRBD1 TRBV4-3 . TGCGCCAGCAGCCAGGCGGACAGGGGTTACCGGGAGCTGTTTTTT CASSQADRGYRELFF
TRBJ1-1 . TRBV20-1 . TGCAGTGCTAGAGTGCCGGTGAACACTGAAGCTTTCTTT CSARVPVNTEAFF
TRBJ1-4 . TRBV7-9 . TGTGCCAGCAGGGCTCCGGGACTCAATGAAAAACTGTTTTTT CASRAPGLNEKLFF
TRBJ2-5 . TRBV7-9 . TGTGCCAGCAGCTTAAACAGTATAGAGACCCAGTACTTC CASSLNSIETQYF
TRBJ1-1 . TRBV5-1 few TGCGCCAGCAGCGATTGGGTGAACACTGAAGCTTTCTTT CASSDWVNTEAFF
TRBJ2-5 . TRBV29-1 . TGCAGCGTTGGCGGTGTACAGACGTTTGGGACCCAGTACTTC CSVGGVQTFGTQYF
TRBJ2-6 . TRBV5-5 . TGTGCCAGCAGCTTGAAGGCAGGTCCCTCTGGGGCCAACGTCCTGACTTTC CASSLKAGPSGANVLTF
TRBJ2-7 . TRBV7-9 many TGTGCCAGCAGCTTAAGTCAGGGTCAGGGCGAGCAGTACTTC CASSLSQGQGEQYF
TRBJ2-1 . TRBV5-1 . TGCGCCAGCAGCTCGGGGGCGCAAGGAAATGAGCAGTTCTTC CASSSGAQGNEQFF
TRBJ1-1 . TRBV24-1 . TGTGCCACCACCCAAGGGCACACTGAAGCTTTCTTT CATTQGHTEAFF
TRBJ2-7 TRBD1 TRBV9 . TGTGCCAGCAGCGCCGGGACAGGGCGCGAGCAGTACTTC CASSAGTGREQYF
TRBJ2-1 . TRBV11-2 . TGTGCCAGCAGCTCGCTGTACAATGAGCAGTTCTTC CASSSLYNEQFF
TRBJ2-5 . TRBV29-1 . TGCAGCGGGGGGTCGACACGGGGGTCAGAGACCCAGTACTTC CSGGSTRGSETQYF
TRBJ1-4 . TRBV7-9 . TGTGCCAGCAGCCGATTCCAGGGCGAAAAACTGTTTTTT CASSRFQGEKLFF
TRBJ2-6 TRBD1 TRBV30 . TGTGCCTGGGCGGGACAGGGAACCTCTGGGGCCAACGTCCTGACTTTC CAWAGQGTSGANVLTF
TRBJ2-5 TRBD2 TRBV15 few TGTGCCACCAGCCGGACCGGGAGGGGAGAGACCCAGTACTTC CATSRTGRGETQYF
TRBJ2-2 . TRBV4-3 . TGCGCCAGCAGCCACAGATCCACCGGGGAGCTGTTTTTT CASSHRSTGELFF
TRBJ1-1 TRBD1 TRBV7-6 . TGTGCCAGCAGGACTACAGGGGCGGCTGAAGCTTTCTTT CASRTTGAAEAFF
TRBJ1-4 . TRBV5-5 . TGTGCCAGCAGCGGGTTGATGACCGCAACTAATGAAAAACTGTTTTTT CASSGLMTATNEKLFF
TRBJ1-1 . TRBV6-2/TRBV6-3 few TGTGCCAGCAGGATAGAGCGGAGGGGAGACACTGAAGCTTTCTTT CASRIERRGDTEAFF
TRBJ1-5 . TRBV20-1 . TGCAGTGCCCCACCTGGTGGCAATCAGCCCCAGCATTTT CSAPPGGNQPQHF
TRBJ2-7 . TRBV5-1 . TGCGCCAGCAGCTTGGTAGCCCACGAGCAGTACTTC CASSLVAHEQYF
TRBJ1-2 . TRBV4-3 . TGCGCCAGCAGCCAAGGGCAGGGGCGGGAAGGCTACACCTTC CASSQGQGREGYTF
TRBJ2-5 TRBD2 TRBV11-2 many TGTGCCAGCAGCCCTTTAGCGGGGGTCCAAGAGACCCAGTACTTC CASSPLAGVQETQYF
TRBJ2-3 TRBD2 TRBV4-1 . TGCGCCAGCAGGCGCGGTACTAGCGGGAATACGCAGTATTTT CASRRGTSGNTQYF
TRBJ1-2 . TRBV28 . TGTGCCAGCAAGAAACAGGGCACCTTACGGTATGGCTACACCTTC CASKKQGTLRYGYTF
TRBJ2-6 . TRBV6-2/TRBV6-3 few TGTGCCAGCAGTTACTCGACGGCTGGGGCCAACGTCCTGACTTTC CASSYSTAGANVLTF